What follows is one T cell receptor beta chain and its context. Its specificity is unknown. The entry originates in a study of blood T cells in healthy people across ages. General study findings and limits: Diversity of TCR beta correlated strongly with naive T cell percentage.

Germline V gene data show CDR1 as SEHNR and CDR2 as FQNEAQ (reference sequence). V lost 0 bases and J 4 bases, leaving 9 bases between the germline ends. CDR3 length: 14 residues. Every donor provided ten milliliters of peripheral blood. Primed by a sample-barcoded 5' primer and a J-beta primer mix, a second PCR proceeded for about 6 to 11 cycles. A single record per CDR3 protein comes from TCRdb applying MiXCR to the 5' RACE reads. The sample lists more than 1,400,000 distinct CDR3 sequences; 40% to 50% were seen once. Source material: blood. The sequence derives from a woman in her late teens or twenties in good health. V and J are TRBV7-9 and TRBJ1-1, with D maybe TRBD1 (6 bases). The CDR3, as DNA: TGTGCCAGCAGCTTAGCTGGGGGCGGCACTGAAGCTTTCTTT. It translates to CASSLAGGGTEAFF.